The 21 T cell receptor beta chains presented below share a single source sample, sequenced in a study of cytomegalovirus exposure and HLA in healthy donors. Vbeta (60) and Jbeta (13) primers were used in the PCR. Produced via immunoSEQ multiplex PCR; TCRdb's table is partial and in-frame only. The sample holds around 210,000 clones, roughly 84% seen once. The sequenced material came from PBMCs. The source is a girl aged 2-15 years in good health and CMV-seronegative.

V is TRBV20-1 and J is TRBJ1-2, with unresolved D. Trimming stripped 4 bases from V and 13 bases from J, with 16 bases between. CDR3 length: 11 residues. Germline V gene data show CDR1 as DFQATT and CDR2 as SNEGSKA (reference sequence). Written as DNA, the CDR3 is TGCAGTGCTACTTACACGGGTTATCGCACCTTC. Translated: CSATYTGYRTF.

This chain uses TRBV18 with TRBJ1-4; D is possibly TRBD1 (5 bases). The CDR3 sequence is 15 residues long. Looked up from germline, CDR1 is KGHSH and CDR2 is LQKENI. V was shortened by 1 base and J by 5 bases, with 11 bases between the two germline ends. CDR3 in amino acids: CASSPQGYPNEKLFF. CDR3 sequence (DNA): TGTGCCAGCTCACCACAGGGGTACCCCAATGAAAAACTGTTTTTT.

The chain employs TRBV7-8 and TRBJ2-3; 8 nucleotides line up with TRBD2. CDR1 and CDR2 (germline): SGHVS, FQNEAQ. V lost 2 bases, J lost 1 base, and 5 bases stayed unmatched. The CDR3 has 16 residues. The CDR3 bases are TGTGCCAGCAGCTTATTGGGGCGGGGGGGCACAGATACGCAGTATTTT. This gives the protein CASSLLGRGGTDTQYF.

This rearrangement joins TRBV6-6 to TRBJ1-1; D possibly corresponds to TRBD1 (5 bases). Looked up from germline, CDR1 is MNHNY and CDR2 is SVGAGI (reference sequence). The V end was cut by 2 bases, the J end by 10 bases, with 8 bases between. The CDR3 loop spans 11 amino acids. CDR3 amino acids: CASSYGTSAFF. The DNA of the CDR3 is TGTGCCAGCAGTTACGGGACTTCAGCTTTCTTT.

The chain couples TRBV30 to TRBJ1-3; D is uncertain. Germline CDR1 and CDR2: GTSNPN and SVGIG (reference sequence). CDR3 length: 16 residues. Trimming left V 0 bases short and J 4 bases short, with 16 bases between. CDR3 sequence: CAWSVYGGPLGNTIYF. The CDR3 nucleotides read TGTGCCTGGAGTGTATATGGCGGTCCCCTGGGAAACACCATATATTTT.

This clone was seen a single time. This chain joins TRBV19 and TRBJ2-1, with 14 positions matching TRBD2. The germline V gene encodes CDR1 LNHDA and CDR2 SQIVND (reference sequence). After removal of 3 bases from V and 8 bases from J, the junction contained 6 bases not matched to a gene. The CDR3 contains 16 residues. This chain's CDR3 is CASSMLGLAGDDEQFF. In DNA form, the CDR3 reads TGTGCCAGTAGTATGTTGGGACTAGCGGGAGACGATGAGCAGTTCTTC.

The rearrangement links TRBV29-1 to TRBJ2-7; 9 nucleotides align to TRBD1. The ends lost 4 bases at V and 3 bases at J; junction bases unmatched: 10. Germline lookup yields CDR1 SQVTM and CDR2 ANQGSEA. CDR3 length equals 15 residues. CDR3 region: CSVAYLGQGNYEQYF. CDR3 coding DNA: TGCAGCGTTGCGTATCTGGGACAGGGAAACTACGAGCAGTACTTC.

The J gene is TRBJ2-7, the V gene TRBV6-1; no definite D call. Germline CDR1 is MNHNS and CDR2 is SASEGT. The CDR3 loop spans 13 amino acids. V was pared by 4 bases and J by 0 bases, with 7 bases between. The CDR3 protein is CASSAPSSYEQYF. In nucleotides, the CDR3 is TGTGCCAGCAGTGCCCCGAGCTCCTACGAGCAGTACTTC.

The J gene is TRBJ1-2, the V gene TRBV1; TRBD1, the D gene given by the table, was not confirmed from the DNA. TRBV1 is a recognized pseudogene. This CDR3 is 13 amino acids long. The CDR3 region is CTSSQGQGYGYTF. The DNA of the CDR3 is TGCACCAGCAGCCAAGGACAGGGCTATGGCTACACCTTC.

The chain joins TRBV6-6 to TRBJ2-2; possibly TRBD1 for D (6 bases). CDR1 MNHNY and CDR2 SVGAGI come from the germline V gene (reference sequence). The CDR3 is 14 amino acids. The V and J ends lost 10 bases and 3 bases respectively, with 15 bases between them. DNA for the CDR3: TGTGCCATTGGGGGCAGGGAGTACACCGGGGAGCTGTTTTTT. Translation: CAIGGREYTGELFF.

The rearrangement joins TRBV6-1 to TRBJ2-3; 9 bases are shared with TRBD1. J lost 2 bases, V lost 4 bases, and 4 bases had no gene match. The CDR3 is made up of 15 amino acids. Germline-derived CDR1 and CDR2 are MNHNS and SASEGT. The CDR3 protein is CASSAGTGLTDTQYF. CDR3 nucleotide sequence: TGTGCCAGCAGTGCCGGGACAGGGCTCACAGATACGCAGTATTTT.

This chain connects TRBV4-2 to TRBJ2-2, with D tentatively TRBD2 (5 bases). With 1 base removed from V and 4 bases from J, the gap between germline ends came to 10 bases. CDR1 is LGHNA, CDR2 YNFKEQ, per germline. The CDR3 has 15 amino acids. CDR3 coding DNA: TGTGCCAGCAGCCAAGCCGGGGTCCGCACCGGGGAGCTGTTTTTT. Residues: CASSQAGVRTGELFF.

V gene TRBV10-2 combines with J gene TRBJ2-3, with D perhaps matching TRBD1 (5 bases). Trimming stripped 8 bases from V and 4 bases from J, with 16 bases between. Germline V lookup: CDR1 WSHSY, CDR2 SAAADI. This CDR3 spans 14 amino acids. The DNA for the CDR3 is TGCGCCAGCTCCGGGTCAGGGCTTTCAGATACGCAGTATTTT. Its protein is CASSGSGLSDTQYF.

The gene calls are TRBV6-1 and TRBJ1-5; D gene unclear. V was trimmed by 4 bases and J by 1 base, leaving 5 bases between them. The CDR3 is 13 residues long. Germline V CDR1 and CDR2: MNHNS, SASEGT. CDR3 sequence (DNA): TGTGCCAGCAGTGGCGAAAGCAATCAGCCCCAGCATTTT. It encodes CASSGESNQPQHF.

The rearrangement joins TRBV27 to TRBJ2-7; TRBD1 matches at 8 bases. V gave up 2 bases and J gave up 3 bases; unmatched junction bases: 6. From germline, CDR1 is MNHEY and CDR2 SMNVEV (reference sequence). CDR3 length equals 15 residues. CDR3 region: CASSLVGQGFYEQYF. The CDR3 coding sequence is TGTGCCAGCAGTTTAGTAGGACAGGGTTTCTACGAGCAGTACTTC.

The chain employs TRBV4-2 and TRBJ1-2, with D possibly matching TRBD1 (6 bases). CDR3 length equals 16 residues. Germline V gene lookup returns CDR1 LGHNA and CDR2 YNFKEQ. The V and J ends lost 3 bases and 0 bases respectively, with 14 bases between them. CDR3 DNA sequence: TGTGCCAGCAGCCACCGGGACACTCAACCTAACTATGGCTACACCTTC. Its translation is CASSHRDTQPNYGYTF.

The genes are TRBV19 and TRBJ1-2; maybe TRBD1 (6 bases). The V gene's germline CDR1 is LNHDA and CDR2 SQIVND (reference sequence). The V end lost 8 bases, the J end lost 8 bases, and 15 bases lay between the germline ends. The CDR3 covers 12 residues. The CDR3 sequence: CASQTGGMGYTF. The CDR3 nucleotides read TGTGCCAGTCAAACGGGGGGCATGGGCTACACCTTC.

This clone was seen only once. CDR3 DNA sequence: TGTGCCTGGGCCGGGACAGGGTGGAACACTGAAGCTTTCTTT. Translation gives CAWAGTGWNTEAFF. The chain joins TRBV30 to TRBJ1-1, with TRBD1 matching over 9 bases. The germline gives CDR1 GTSNPN, CDR2 SVGIG (reference sequence). This CDR3 is built from 14 residues. The V segment lost 5 bases and the J segment 1 base; nucleotides outside the gene matches: 5.

CDR3 region: CASSPGQGLLYGYTF. CDR3 in DNA: TGCGCCAGCAGCCCAGGACAGGGGCTCCTCTATGGCTACACCTTC. The chain uses TRBV4-1 and TRBJ1-2; 9 positions agree with TRBD1. V was pared by 4 bases and J by 4 bases, with 7 bases of the junction left unmatched. CDR3 length: 15 amino acids. Germline CDR1 and CDR2: MGHRA and YSYEKL.

The chain uses TRBV30 and TRBJ2-5; 9 positions match TRBD2. This CDR3 has 14 residues. After removal of 0 bases from V and 5 bases from J, the junction contained 4 bases not matched to a gene. Looked up from germline, CDR1 is GTSNPN and CDR2 is SVGIG (reference sequence). CDR3 coding DNA: TGTGCCTGGAGTGTTGCGGGGGGGCGGGAGACCCAGTACTTC. It encodes CAWSVAGGRETQYF. The whole variable domain, filled in from reference TRBV30 and TRBJ2-5, reads SQTIHQWPATLVQPVGSPLSLECTVEGTSNPNLYWYRQAAGRGLQLLFYSVGIGQISSEVPQNLSASRPQDRQFILSSKKLLLSDSGFYLCAWSVAGGRETQYFGPGTRLLVL.

The chain carries TRBV7-3 and TRBJ1-2, with 11 bases that match TRBD1. The J segment lost 4 bases and the V segment lost 5 bases, leaving 6 bases of the junction unmatched. Germline V CDR1 and CDR2: SGHTA, FQGTGA. The CDR3 has 15 residues. The CDR3 reads CASSLGQGGVYGYTF. The CDR3 coding sequence is TGTGCCAGCAGCCTGGGACAGGGGGGTGTCTATGGCTACACCTTC. The full variable domain, rest sourced from reference TRBV7-3 and TRBJ1-2, is GAGVSQTPSNKVTEKGKYVELRCDPISGHTALYWYRQSLGQGPEFLIYFQGTGAADDSGLPNDRFFAVRPEGSVSTLKIQRTERGDSAVYLCASSLGQGGVYGYTFGSGTRLTVV.